This passage covers 13 T cell receptor beta chains from one sample sequenced in a study of shared clonotypes between healthy human individuals. CD8 cells regarded as naive lacked CD45RO, were positively chosen for CCR7, and omitted terminally differentiated effector memory CD45RA+ cells. Repertoires were generated with immunoSEQ multiplex PCR, while TCRdb's copy carries only in-frame clones and drops some. Of approximately 2,000,000 clones listed, over 85% are singletons. Sequenced material: naive CD8+ T cells from PBMCs. These receptors were obtained from a man younger than 35 in good health. Some clones in this sample may be carry-over from other donors' samples.

The sample holds one count of this clone. The chain employs TRBV4-1 and TRBJ2-3, with 14 bases aligning to TRBD2. The CDR3 is 20 amino acids. The junction had 17 bases not matched to a gene; V was cut back by 3 bases and J by 6 bases. Per germline, CDR1 MGHRA and CDR2 YSYEKL. The CDR3 DNA is TGCGCCAGCAGCCAGGACGGACTAGCGGGAGGCCCCATAATTGGGGATACGCAGTATTTT. Translation gives CASSQDGLAGGPIIGDTQYF.

The CDR3 spells CAWSGQGAEAFF. The CDR3 DNA reads TGTGCCTGGAGCGGACAGGGGGCTGAAGCTTTCTTT. V and J are TRBV30 and TRBJ1-1; the match to TRBD1 covers 10 bases. This CDR3 has 12 residues. V lost 3 bases and J lost 6; bases outside the gene matches: 1. CDR1 GTSNPN and CDR2 SVGIG come from the germline V gene (reference sequence).

The V gene is TRBV14, the J gene TRBJ2-3; D remains ambiguous. Germline V lookup: CDR1 SGHDN, CDR2 FVKESK. V was shortened by 3 bases and J by 2 bases, with 9 bases between the two germline ends. CDR3 length equals 14 residues. CDR3 sequence reads: CASSHYRITDTQYF. The CDR3 region has the DNA TGTGCCAGCAGCCACTACCGCATCACAGATACGCAGTATTTT.

V and J are TRBV5-8 and TRBJ1-1; 10 nucleotides line up with TRBD1. The CDR3 has 15 residues. With V trimmed by 2 bases and J by 3 bases, 4 bases remained unmatched. CDR1 SGHTS and CDR2 YDEGEE come from the germline V gene. The CDR3 spells CASSLGTGEDTEAFF. The CDR3 region has the DNA TGTGCCAGCAGCTTAGGGACAGGGGAAGACACTGAAGCTTTCTTT.

This clone came up once. The genes are TRBV7-9 and TRBJ2-3, with TRBD1 matching over 9 bases. Germline lookup yields CDR1 SEHNR and CDR2 FQNEAQ (reference sequence). The CDR3 runs 16 residues. Trimming removed 1 base from V and 3 bases from J; junction bases left unmatched: 5. In DNA form, the CDR3 reads TGTGCCAGCAGCTTAGTAGGGACAGGGCGAACAGATACGCAGTATTTT. This encodes CASSLVGTGRTDTQYF.

This rearrangement joins TRBV5-1 to TRBJ2-7; TRBD2 might be the D (6 bases). CDR1 is SGHRS, CDR2 YFSETQ, per germline. Trimming shortened V by 4 bases and J by 3 bases, and 11 bases separated the two germline ends. The length of the CDR3 is 13 residues. CDR3 sequence reads: CASSSTSIYEQYF. In DNA form, the CDR3 reads TGCGCCAGCAGCAGCACTAGCATCTACGAGCAGTACTTC.

The chain couples TRBV7-6 to TRBJ2-4; the match to TRBD2 covers 8 bases. Trimming took 1 base from V and 2 from J; bases not matched to a gene: 7. The CDR3 runs 17 residues. Per the germline V gene, CDR1 is SGHVS and CDR2 is FNYEAQ. The CDR3 sequence is CASSLGPLSGTKNIQYF. Written as DNA, the CDR3 is TGTGCCAGCAGCTTAGGGCCCCTTAGCGGGACCAAAAACATTCAGTACTTC.

A remark on this clone: This sample also contains other DNA sequences that code for the same CDR3. The chain recombines TRBV7-9 with TRBJ1-3, with a possible D match to TRBD1 (5 bases). Germline values: CDR1 SEHNR, CDR2 FQNEAQ (reference sequence). This CDR3 is 15 amino acids long. Trimming pared 1 base from V and 2 bases from J, leaving 9 bases between. CDR3 DNA: TGTGCCAGCAGCTTAGTCGGGGGAGCTGGAAACACCATATATTTT. It translates to CASSLVGGAGNTIYF.

The chain is built from TRBV11-2 and TRBJ2-6; perhaps TRBD1 as D (5 bases). Trimming removed 1 base at V and 4 bases at J, with 8 bases between. The CDR3 extends over 15 amino acids. CDR1 is SGHAT, CDR2 FQNNGV, per germline. DNA for the CDR3: TGTGCCAGCAGCTTAGGTGGGGCCGGGGCCAACGTCCTGACTTTC. Translated, it gives CASSLGGAGANVLTF.

Notes on this clone: The same CDR3 is also encoded by other DNA sequences in this sample. The J gene is TRBJ2-7, the V gene TRBV28; D remains ambiguous. The CDR3 consists of 12 residues. V shed 6 bases and J shed 3 bases, with 9 bases lying between them. In germline, CDR1 is MDHEN, CDR2 SYDVKM. The CDR3 sequence is CASSLDLYEQYF. The CDR3 coding sequence is TGTGCCAGCAGCTTGGACCTCTACGAGCAGTACTTC.

CDR3 region: CASSEGQTYEQYF. CDR3 DNA sequence: TGCGCCAGCAGCGAGGGACAGACCTACGAGCAGTACTTC. V and J are TRBV5-1 and TRBJ2-7; the match to TRBD1 covers 7 bases. The CDR3 runs to 13 residues. V lost 4 bases, J lost 2 bases, and 3 bases stayed unmatched. CDR1 SGHRS and CDR2 YFSETQ come from the germline V gene.

This sequence joins TRBV6-5 and TRBJ2-5, with D unclear. The CDR3 loop spans 11 amino acids. Germline V CDR1 and CDR2: MNHEY, SVGAGI. V shed 2 bases and J shed 6 bases, with 4 bases lying between them. The CDR3 bases are TGTGCCAGCAGTTACCTGAAGACCCAGTACTTC. Amino acids: CASSYLKTQYF.

V is TRBV28 and J is TRBJ2-7; tentative D call: TRBD1 (5 bases). Between the trimmed V and J ends, which lost 5 bases and 5 bases, there was a span of 16 bases. Germline-derived CDR1 and CDR2 are MDHEN and SYDVKM. The CDR3 contains 14 residues. The CDR3 region has the DNA TGTGCCAGCAGTCCACTGAAGGGGCCCCACGAGCAGTACTTC. Translation: CASSPLKGPHEQYF.